A selection of T cell receptor beta chains follows, all from one sample in a study of blood T cell repertoires in COVID-19. The table came from immunoSEQ multiplex PCR; TCRdb's copy has only in-frame clones and leaves some out. The sample has under 450,000 clones; 91% are singletons. Specimen: PBMCs or T cells enriched from blood (not recorded which). The receptors stem from a woman aged 40-49 years who had been exposed to COVID-19. Each CDR3 is given with its conserved first and last residue. Fields, in order: clone size, V gene, J gene, D gene, CDR3 DNA, CDR3 protein. D genes are given only for firm matches. Size is stated for part of the rows, as once, few or many counts, or as a class when the clone is expanded.

clone_size: -; v_call: TRBV15; j_call: TRBJ1-5; d_call: TRBD1; cdr3_nt: TGTGCCACCAGCAGAGGAAGGGCAGGGGGATCGATCAGTCAGCCCCAGCATTTT; cdr3_aa: CATSRGRAGGSISQPQHF
clone_size: -; v_call: TRBV7-6; j_call: TRBJ1-2; d_call: -; cdr3_nt: TGTGCCAGCAGCTTCGACACATTAGGTGGCTACACCTTC; cdr3_aa: CASSFDTLGGYTF
clone_size: -; v_call: TRBV2; j_call: TRBJ2-3; d_call: TRBD1; cdr3_nt: TGTGCCAGCAGGGACAGGGACAGCACAGATACGCAGTATTTT; cdr3_aa: CASRDRDSTDTQYF
clone_size: -; v_call: TRBV6-2/TRBV6-3; j_call: TRBJ2-4; d_call: TRBD1; cdr3_nt: TGTGCCAGCGGCCCGGGACAGGGGGCCGCCAAAAACATTCAGTACTTC; cdr3_aa: CASGPGQGAAKNIQYF
clone_size: once; v_call: TRBV4-3; j_call: TRBJ2-7; d_call: -; cdr3_nt: TGCGCCAGCAGCCAAGGGCGGGGTGAGGACGAGCAGTACTTC; cdr3_aa: CASSQGRGEDEQYF
clone_size: -; v_call: TRBV7-2; j_call: TRBJ2-1; d_call: TRBD2; cdr3_nt: TGTGCCAGCAGCTTAGCGAAAACTAGCGGGAGCCCCAATGAGCAGTTCTTC; cdr3_aa: CASSLAKTSGSPNEQFF
clone_size: -; v_call: TRBV19; j_call: TRBJ2-7; d_call: -; cdr3_nt: TGTGCCAGTAGTATTGCGGCAGGGTCCTCCTACGAGCAGTACTTC; cdr3_aa: CASSIAAGSSYEQYF
clone_size: -; v_call: TRBV7-9; j_call: TRBJ1-2; d_call: -; cdr3_nt: TGTGCCAGCAGCTTAGGAGCTGGGCAGGGCGACTATGGCTACACCTTC; cdr3_aa: CASSLGAGQGDYGYTF
clone_size: once; v_call: TRBV6-5; j_call: TRBJ2-1; d_call: TRBD2; cdr3_nt: TGTGCCACAACCCGTGGGCTAGCGGGGATCAATGAGCAGTTCTTC; cdr3_aa: CATTRGLAGINEQFF
clone_size: once; v_call: TRBV7-6; j_call: TRBJ2-5; d_call: -; cdr3_nt: TGTGCCAGCAGCTTAGGCGGGTCCCAGGAGACCCAGTACTTC; cdr3_aa: CASSLGGSQETQYF
clone_size: -; v_call: TRBV9; j_call: TRBJ1-1; d_call: -; cdr3_nt: TGTGCCAGCAGCGTAGTAGCAGGGTCGTGGACTGAAGCTTTCTTT; cdr3_aa: CASSVVAGSWTEAFF
clone_size: -; v_call: TRBV27; j_call: TRBJ2-5; d_call: TRBD1; cdr3_nt: TGTGCCAGCAGTTTCGGGACAGGGGCTTTAGAGACCCAGTACTTC; cdr3_aa: CASSFGTGALETQYF
clone_size: -; v_call: TRBV6-6; j_call: TRBJ1-1; d_call: -; cdr3_nt: TGTGCCAGCAGTTATCGTCCCCTCGGGGACACTGAAGCTTTCTTT; cdr3_aa: CASSYRPLGDTEAFF
clone_size: -; v_call: TRBV18; j_call: TRBJ1-4; d_call: -; cdr3_nt: TGTGCCAGCTCACCGTTGGGAGGAATGAATGAAAAACTGTTTTTT; cdr3_aa: CASSPLGGMNEKLFF
clone_size: -; v_call: TRBV3-1/TRBV3-2; j_call: TRBJ2-3; d_call: TRBD2; cdr3_nt: TGTGCCAGCAGCCAAGGAAATCTAGCGGGGGGGCCGAGAGATACGCAGTATTTT; cdr3_aa: CASSQGNLAGGPRDTQYF
clone_size: -; v_call: TRBV5-1; j_call: TRBJ1-1; d_call: -; cdr3_nt: TGCGCCAGCAGCTTGGGAGACAGACAACTGGCGGAAGCTTTCTTT; cdr3_aa: CASSLGDRQLAEAFF
clone_size: -; v_call: TRBV9; j_call: TRBJ1-6; d_call: TRBD1; cdr3_nt: TGTGCCAGCAGCGCAGCAGGGACAGGGGGGAGTTCACCCCTCCACTTT; cdr3_aa: CASSAAGTGGSSPLHF
clone_size: -; v_call: TRBV2; j_call: TRBJ2-2; d_call: -; cdr3_nt: TGTGCCAGCAACCCTCTAGCGCCCAGGGGGGACACCGGGGAGCTGTTTTTT; cdr3_aa: CASNPLAPRGDTGELFF
clone_size: -; v_call: TRBV9; j_call: TRBJ2-6; d_call: -; cdr3_nt: TGTGCCAGCAGCGTAGTCAGGACTGGGGCCAACGTCCTGACTTTC; cdr3_aa: CASSVVRTGANVLTF
clone_size: -; v_call: TRBV18; j_call: TRBJ2-3; d_call: -; cdr3_nt: TGTGCCAGCTCACGTCAGGGAGATACGCAGTATTTT; cdr3_aa: CASSRQGDTQYF
clone_size: once; v_call: TRBV30; j_call: TRBJ1-6; d_call: -; cdr3_nt: TGTGCCTGGAGTCCCGGGGGGTTAACGACCTCACCCCTCCACTTT; cdr3_aa: CAWSPGGLTTSPLHF
clone_size: -; v_call: TRBV5-1; j_call: TRBJ1-2; d_call: -; cdr3_nt: TGCGCCAGCCGCCCCACAGGGAACCCCTATGGCTACACCTTC; cdr3_aa: CASRPTGNPYGYTF
clone_size: -; v_call: TRBV18; j_call: TRBJ2-6; d_call: TRBD1; cdr3_nt: TGTGCCAGCTCACCAATACGGACAGGAAGCACCCTCGGGGCCAACGTCCTGACTTTC; cdr3_aa: CASSPIRTGSTLGANVLTF
clone_size: -; v_call: TRBV6-5; j_call: TRBJ1-2; d_call: -; cdr3_nt: TGTGCCAGCAGTCCGACAGCTAACTATGGCTACACCTTC; cdr3_aa: CASSPTANYGYTF
clone_size: -; v_call: TRBV5-1; j_call: TRBJ1-1; d_call: TRBD1; cdr3_nt: TGCGCCAGCAGCTGGGGGGTAAGACAGGGCCTTACCTCCAAGAATGTGAACACTGAAGCTTTCTTT; cdr3_aa: CASSWGVRQGLTSKNVNTEAFF
clone_size: few; v_call: TRBV19; j_call: TRBJ2-5; d_call: TRBD2; cdr3_nt: TGTGCCAGTAGTGCCGGGACTAGCGGCCCGGGTAGGACCCAGTACTTC; cdr3_aa: CASSAGTSGPGRTQYF
clone_size: -; v_call: TRBV24-1; j_call: TRBJ2-7; d_call: TRBD1; cdr3_nt: TGTGCCACCAGCAATGTAGGGACAGGGTCCAACGAGCAGTACTTC; cdr3_aa: CATSNVGTGSNEQYF
clone_size: -; v_call: TRBV4-3; j_call: TRBJ1-3; d_call: TRBD1; cdr3_nt: TGCGCCAGCAGCCAAGATCAGGGGGCCAGGGCTGGAAACACCATATATTTT; cdr3_aa: CASSQDQGARAGNTIYF
clone_size: -; v_call: TRBV13; j_call: TRBJ1-5; d_call: -; cdr3_nt: TGTGCCAGCAGTGGAGGGGGGGATAGCAATCAGCCCCAGCATTTT; cdr3_aa: CASSGGGDSNQPQHF
clone_size: -; v_call: TRBV5-1; j_call: TRBJ1-4; d_call: TRBD1; cdr3_nt: TGCGCCAGCAGCTTGGCTGGGACAGGGAATGAAAAACTGTTTTTT; cdr3_aa: CASSLAGTGNEKLFF